Below, 8 T cell receptor beta chains from the same sample are listed, as sequenced in a study of shared clonotypes between healthy human individuals. The method was immunoSEQ multiplex PCR; TCRdb's version includes in-frame clones alone and lacks a portion of them. The table includes roughly 1.5 million clones, 95% to 99% detected once. Sequenced material: naive CD4+ T cells sorted from blood. Regarding subset: CD45RA+ positively selected. The receptors were gathered from a man aged 25 to 45 in good health.

The rearrangement uses TRBV6-5 and TRBJ2-7, with no clear D. Germline CDR1 is MNHEY and CDR2 is SVGAGI. With 0 bases removed from V and 0 bases from J, the gap between germline ends came to 9 bases. This CDR3 is built from 15 residues. The CDR3 DNA is TGTGCCAGCAGTTACTCGCCAGTCAGCTCCTACGAGCAGTACTTC. Protein product: CASSYSPVSSYEQYF.

The V gene is TRBV28, the J gene TRBJ1-2; 9 bases are a match to TRBD1. The CDR3 has 15 residues. V was clipped by 8 bases and J by 8 bases; unmatched bases: 15. Germline lookup yields CDR1 MDHEN and CDR2 SYDVKM. The CDR3 loop reads CASSMDGTGTSGYTF. The CDR3 DNA reads TGTGCCAGCTCAATGGATGGGACAGGGACATCGGGCTACACCTTC.

The chain has TRBV5-1 and TRBJ2-1, with D tentatively TRBD1 or TRBD2 (5 bases each). This CDR3 comprises 14 residues. V shed 0 bases and J shed 8 bases, with 12 bases lying between them. Germline V gene data show CDR1 as SGHRS and CDR2 as YFSETQ. The CDR3 DNA is TGCGCCAGCAGCTTGGAGGGACCTGTCGATGAGCAGTTCTTC. Amino acids: CASSLEGPVDEQFF.

This rearrangement joins TRBV18 to TRBJ2-5; D remains unclear. Trimming pared 1 base from V and 2 bases from J, leaving 14 bases between. CDR3 length: 16 amino acids. Germline V CDR1 and CDR2: KGHSH, LQKENI. CDR3 bases: TGTGCCAGCTCACCACAACTCGAAGTTAGACAAGAGACCCAGTACTTC. This translates into CASSPQLEVRQETQYF.

The DNA of the CDR3 is TGCGCCAGCAGCCAAGATAGCCCGACTAGCGGAGCGAACACCGGGGAGCTGTTTTTT. This codes for CASSQDSPTSGANTGELFF. V and J are TRBV4-1 and TRBJ2-2; 9 nucleotides agree with TRBD2. The trim removed 0 bases at V and 0 bases at J, leaving 8 bases unmatched. Germline CDR1 and CDR2: MGHRA and YSYEKL. CDR3 size: 19 residues.

The chain has TRBV4-1 and TRBJ2-7; the D is unclear. Germline V lookup: CDR1 MGHRA, CDR2 YSYEKL. The V end was cut by 4 bases, the J end by 3 bases, with 13 bases between. The CDR3 extends over 14 amino acids. CDR3 nucleotides: TGCGCCAGCAGCCGCGGCCAATGGCGCTACGAGCAGTACTTC. Translated, it gives CASSRGQWRYEQYF.

CDR3 in amino acids: CASSPDRGLMNTEAFF. The CDR3 bases are TGCGCCAGCAGCCCGGACAGGGGACTGATGAACACTGAAGCTTTCTTT. The chain links TRBV5-1 to TRBJ1-1; the match to TRBD1 covers 9 bases. The CDR3 covers 16 residues. V was pared by 4 bases and J by 0 bases, with 7 bases of the junction left unmatched. CDR1 is SGHRS and CDR2 is YFSETQ in the germline V gene.

This clone was recorded once. The J gene is TRBJ1-1, the V gene TRBV4-3; D is unresolved. The germline CDR1 and CDR2 sequences are LGHNA and YSLEER. The length of the CDR3 is 15 residues. Trimming pared 5 bases from V and 1 base from J, leaving 14 bases between. DNA for the CDR3: TGCGCCAGCAGCTTATCATGGACGGGGAACACTGAAGCTTTCTTT. Protein product: CASSLSWTGNTEAFF.